These T cell receptor beta chains were read from a single sample in a study of blood T cell repertoires in COVID-19. The assay was immunoSEQ multiplex PCR, and TCRdb's table has in-frame clones only and misses some. The sample holds some 150,000 clones, approximately 81% seen once. What was sequenced was peripheral blood. Every receptor here comes from a man aged 40-55 years with acute or convalescent COVID-19. Each CDR3 is given with its conserved first and last residue. D genes are given only for firm matches. Clone size appears in some rows only: once, few, many, or a class for an expanded clone.

V,size,J,D,DNA,CDR3
TRBV19,-,TRBJ1-3,-,TGTGCCAGTAGTCCAGATCCAGGGATCTCTGGAAACACCATATATTTT,CASSPDPGISGNTIYF
TRBV10-3,-,TRBJ1-1,TRBD1,TGTGCCATCAGGGACAGGGCGAACACTGAAGCTTTCTTT,CAIRDRANTEAFF
TRBV5-6,-,TRBJ1-2,-,TGTGCCAGCAGTTCCATGACAAACAACTATGGCTACACCTTC,CASSSMTNNYGYTF
TRBV6-5,-,TRBJ1-2,TRBD1,TGTGCCAGCAGTCCAAAGGGGACAGGGAATGGCTACACCTTC,CASSPKGTGNGYTF
TRBV6-4,-,TRBJ2-3,-,TGTGCCAGCAGTGAAGGGGGGGGCAGGGATACGCAGTATTTT,CASSEGGGRDTQYF
TRBV15,-,TRBJ1-5,-,TGTGCCACCAGCAGCTTCCGGGGACCGGGGGGCCAGCCCCAGCATTTT,CATSSFRGPGGQPQHF
TRBV4-2,-,TRBJ2-6,-,TGTGCCAGCAGCAAAGTCGGTAGCTCTGGGGCCAACGTCCTGACTTTC,CASSKVGSSGANVLTF
TRBV19,-,TRBJ2-7,TRBD1,TGTGCCAGCTCGAGGGACAGGACCACCTACGAGCAGTACTTC,CASSRDRTTYEQYF
TRBV7-9,-,TRBJ1-5,-,TGTGCCAGCAGCTTAGCCCTAGGCAATCAGCCCCAGCATTTT,CASSLALGNQPQHF
TRBV20-1,-,TRBJ1-2,TRBD1,TGCAGTGCTAGTCCGGGACAGGGCCTCCATGGCTACACCTTC,CSASPGQGLHGYTF
TRBV5-1,-,TRBJ1-5,-,TGCGCCAGCAGCTTGGACCCGAGTAGCAATCAGCCCCAGCATTTT,CASSLDPSSNQPQHF
TRBV11-2,-,TRBJ2-7,TRBD2,TGTGCCAGCAGCTTAGTGGTAGCGGGGGAGAGCTCCTACGAGCAGTACTTC,CASSLVVAGESSYEQYF
TRBV7-3,-,TRBJ2-2,TRBD1,TGTGCCAGCAGCCCGGACAGGGTAGACACCGGGGAGCTGTTTTTT,CASSPDRVDTGELFF
TRBV18,-,TRBJ2-2,-,TGTGCCAGCTCAGGGCGCCCGACCGGGGAGCTGTTTTTT,CASSGRPTGELFF
TRBV27,-,TRBJ2-7,TRBD2,TGTGCCAGCAGTCGGGCGGGGGGGAATCGCGAGCAGTACTTC,CASSRAGGNREQYF
TRBV7-2,-,TRBJ1-2,TRBD1,TGTGCCAGCAGCTTCGGACAGGGGCGAGGCTACACCTTC,CASSFGQGRGYTF
TRBV29-1,-,TRBJ2-1,TRBD1,TGCAGCGCAGTGGGGACAGGGGTTAATGAGCAGTTCTTC,CSAVGTGVNEQFF
TRBV19,once,TRBJ1-2,TRBD1,TGTGCCAGTAGTTCGACAGGGGCCCGGTTTGCAAATGGCTACACCTTC,CASSSTGARFANGYTF
TRBV6-5,-,TRBJ2-2,-,TGTGCCAGCAGTTACGGAGGGGGCAGGGAAACCGGGGAGCTGTTTTTT,CASSYGGGRETGELFF
TRBV3-1/TRBV3-2,-,TRBJ1-3,-,TGTGCCTGCAGTCAGGGCTCGGTTGGAAACACCATATATTTT,CACSQGSVGNTIYF
TRBV29-1,-,TRBJ2-1,TRBD2,TGCAGCGTAACTCACTTAACTAGCGGGGGTATCAATGAGCAGTTCTTC,CSVTHLTSGGINEQFF
TRBV28,-,TRBJ1-1,-,TGTGCCAGCAGTTTAGACACGATCGTGAACACTGAAGCTTTCTTT,CASSLDTIVNTEAFF
TRBV5-1,-,TRBJ2-3,-,TGCGCCAGCAGCCTGGGACCCTCGGCGGCAGATACGCAGTATTTT,CASSLGPSAADTQYF
TRBV7-3,once,TRBJ2-3,-,TGTGCCAGCAGCTTAGGGGCGAGTACGCAGTATTTT,CASSLGASTQYF
TRBV5-4,-,TRBJ2-2,-,TGTGCCAGCAGCTTGGCCATGTCAGGGGTGACCGGGGAGCTGTTTTTT,CASSLAMSGVTGELFF
TRBV18,-,TRBJ1-4,-,TGTGCCAGCTCACCGAGACAGGACGAAAAACTGTTTTTT,CASSPRQDEKLFF
TRBV11-2,-,TRBJ2-1,TRBD2,TGTGCCAGCAGCAAGGGACTAGCGAGCTACAATGAGCAGTTCTTC,CASSKGLASYNEQFF
TRBV6-2/TRBV6-3,-,TRBJ1-1,TRBD1,TGTGCCAGCAGTTACCGGCTATTTGGACAGGGCCCTCAGGACACTGAAGCTTTCTTT,CASSYRLFGQGPQDTEAFF
TRBV2,-,TRBJ2-3,-,TGTGCCAGTGCGGGCCCCCGGGGGACAGATACGCAGTATTTT,CASAGPRGTDTQYF
TRBV4-3,-,TRBJ1-6,TRBD1,TGCGCCAGCAGCCACACAGGGGATAATTCACCCCTCCACTTT,CASSHTGDNSPLHF
TRBV11-2,-,TRBJ1-2,-,TGTGCCAGCAGCCCGGAGTTTTCCCCCTCCTACACCTTC,CASSPEFSPSYTF
TRBV28,-,TRBJ2-3,-,TGTGCCAGCAGTTTTTTTCTAGCCAAAGATACGCAGTATTTT,CASSFFLAKDTQYF
TRBV29-1,-,TRBJ1-2,-,TGCAGCGCCGCGGCAGGGGCTAACTATGGCTACACCTTC,CSAAAGANYGYTF
TRBV6-2/TRBV6-3,-,TRBJ1-1,-,TGTGCCAGCAGTTCGTACGGGACAAGGAACACTGAAGCTTTCTTT,CASSSYGTRNTEAFF
TRBV2,-,TRBJ1-5,-,TGTGCCAGCAGTGAAGAGTCAGGGCAAAATCAGCCCCAGCATTTT,CASSEESGQNQPQHF
TRBV28,-,TRBJ2-7,-,TGTGCCAGCACCGACAGGATAACGGCCGAGCAGTACTTC,CASTDRITAEQYF